The sequence of this T cell receptor beta chain was determined in a study of OX40 agonist ivuxolimab in advanced cancers. Study details: A history of anti-PD-1, anti-PD-L1 or anti-CTLA-4 therapy was acceptable, and 30% to 45% had some. Study-wide results and limits: More expanded clones were found, on average, in CD8+ than in CD4+ T cells. With doses of 0.1 to 3.0 mg/kg, CD4+ and CD8+ blood T cells had undergone clonal expansion by week 6. Antigen specificity remained undetermined for the expanded peripheral T cells.

Worth noting for this clone: Antigen unknown.

Measured with immunoSEQ multiplex PCR; TCRdb has only the in-frame clones, and not every one. There are approximately 74,000 clones in the sample; 85% occur only once, and around 2% lies in the top ten. Trimming left V 6 bases short and J 9 bases short, with 12 bases between. Per the germline V gene, CDR1 is LNHDA and CDR2 is SQIVND (reference sequence). The length of the CDR3 is 12 residues. The sequence came from an adult with an advanced solid tumor such as melanoma, head and neck, liver or kidney cancer. The source was CD4+ or CD8+ T cells sorted from blood, collected in a trial of the OX40 agonist ivuxolimab. This chain uses TRBV19 with TRBJ2-1; possible D gene TRBD2, 6 bases. CDR3: CASRVWRGEQFF. CDR3 nucleotides: TGTGCCAGTAGGGTCTGGAGGGGTGAGCAGTTCTTC.